This T cell receptor (beta chain) was sequenced for a study of shared clonotypes between healthy human individuals. The study's findings and limits: Sampling covered blood only; tissue repertoires likely differ.

CD4+ cells underwent separation, giving CD45RA+ naive and CD45RA-negative memory subsets. Notes on this clone: Its antigen is not known.

Over several immunoSEQ plates, each subset's genomic DNA was distributed in even portions. The data were produced by immunoSEQ multiplex PCR, yet TCRdb's version contains in-frame clones alone and is incomplete. The data show 2 million to 2.5 million clones, with 90% to 95% seen just once and around 0.13% held by the top ten. The CDR3 consists of 15 residues. CDR1 is LNHDA and CDR2 is SQIVND in the germline V gene (reference sequence). V was trimmed by 3 bases and J by 3 bases, leaving 14 bases between them. The chain carries TRBV19 and TRBJ1-2; D ambiguous. The material sequenced was naive CD4+ T cells sorted from blood. Subset: CD45RA+ positively selected. The TCR was taken from a man between 18 and 35 years old in good health. In DNA form, the CDR3 reads TGTGCCAGTAGTATTGGACTTTACGAGGACTATGGCTACACCTTC. Amino acid sequence: CASSIGLYEDYGYTF.